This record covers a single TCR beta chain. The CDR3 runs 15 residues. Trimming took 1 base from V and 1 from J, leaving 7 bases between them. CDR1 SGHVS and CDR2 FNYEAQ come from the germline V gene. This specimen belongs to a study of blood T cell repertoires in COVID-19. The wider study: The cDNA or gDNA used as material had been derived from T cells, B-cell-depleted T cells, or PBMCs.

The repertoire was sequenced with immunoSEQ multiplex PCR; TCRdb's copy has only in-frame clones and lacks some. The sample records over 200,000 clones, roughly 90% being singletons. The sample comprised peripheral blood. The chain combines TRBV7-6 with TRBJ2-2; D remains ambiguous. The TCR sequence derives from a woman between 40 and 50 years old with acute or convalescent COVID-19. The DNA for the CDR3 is TGTGCCAGCAGCTTAGTTTTATTGAACACCGGGGAGCTGTTTTTT. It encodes CASSLVLLNTGELFF.